This entry lists 16 T cell receptor beta chains sequenced from one sample in a study of blood T cell repertoires in COVID-19. TCRdb keeps only in-frame clones here, not all; method: immunoSEQ multiplex PCR. The repertoire includes 250,000 or so clones, approximately 86% of them detected once, and about 2.7% sits in the top ten. Source material: PBMCs or T cells enriched from blood (not recorded which). These receptors were taken from a woman aged 18-29 years who had recovered from COVID-19.

The chain couples TRBV2 to TRBJ1-1, with D tentatively TRBD1 (5 bases). From germline, CDR1 is SNHLY and CDR2 FYNNEI. The CDR3 is 13 amino acids. V was clipped by 8 bases and J by 0 bases, with 10 bases between them. CDR3 bases: TGTGCCAGCCGGGGGGTATTGAACACTGAAGCTTTCTTT. Amino acids: CASRGVLNTEAFF.

The chain carries TRBV5-4 and TRBJ2-3; maybe TRBD2 (6 bases). The V gene lost 4 bases and the J gene lost 6 bases, with 15 bases spanning the gap. Germline V gene data show CDR1 as SGHNT and CDR2 as YYREEE (reference sequence). The CDR3 has 14 residues. The CDR3 DNA reads as TGTGCCAGCAGCCGTCGGACTATTAGGGATACGCAGTATTTT. It codes for CASSRRTIRDTQYF.

This clone was counted between two and nine times. The V call is TRBV27, the J call TRBJ1-4; 8 bases fit TRBD1. Germline trimming cut 4 bases from V and 8 bases from J; bases unmatched to any gene: 6. Germline-derived CDR1 and CDR2 are MNHEY and SMNVEV (reference sequence). The CDR3 is made up of 14 amino acids. CDR3 sequence reads: CASSSYRGGEKLFF. In DNA form, the CDR3 reads TGTGCCAGCAGTTCATACAGGGGGGGGGAAAAACTGTTTTTT.

V and J are TRBV7-2 and TRBJ2-7; 7 bases match TRBD2. This CDR3 is built from 15 residues. Unmatched junction bases numbered 11, after V lost 7 bases and J lost 2 bases. The germline V gene encodes CDR1 SGHTA and CDR2 FQGNSA. CDR3 in DNA: TGTGCCAGCACCCCCTCCGGGGGGACTACCTACGAGCAGTACTTC. Translation gives CASTPSGGTTYEQYF.

This chain connects TRBV4-1 to TRBJ2-7; D is possibly TRBD2 (5 bases). This CDR3 is built from 13 residues. V was shortened by 1 base and J by 5 bases, with 9 bases between the two germline ends. From germline, CDR1 is MGHRA and CDR2 YSYEKL. The CDR3 sequence is CASSQGPADEQYF. The DNA of the CDR3 is TGCGCCAGCAGCCAAGGTCCAGCGGACGAGCAGTACTTC.

The rearrangement uses TRBV4-3 and TRBJ1-1; D is uncertain. The CDR3 spans 13 residues. Germline-derived CDR1 and CDR2 are LGHNA and YSLEER. The V gene lost 0 bases and the J gene lost 7 bases, with 9 bases spanning the gap. Here the CDR3 reads CASSQDRVDEAFF. CDR3 bases: TGCGCCAGCAGCCAAGATCGGGTAGATGAAGCTTTCTTT.

In its sample, this clone was seen once. The chain links TRBV5-4 to TRBJ2-1; 9 positions match TRBD1. J was trimmed by 5 bases and V by 5 bases; bases with no gene match: 8. Germline V gene lookup returns CDR1 SGHNT and CDR2 YYREEE (reference sequence). This CDR3 has 15 amino acids. CDR3 protein: CASSWNRGRDNEQFF. CDR3 nucleotide sequence: TGTGCCAGCAGTTGGAACAGGGGGCGCGACAATGAGCAGTTCTTC.

The chain uses TRBV4-1 and TRBJ2-7, with TRBD2 identical over 9 bases. V lost 2 bases to trimming and J lost 3 bases; unmatched junction nucleotides: 8. CDR3 size: 16 residues. Germline V gene sequence: CDR1 MGHRA, CDR2 YSYEKL. In nucleotides, the CDR3 is TGCGCCAGCAGCCAACTAGCGGGACGGTTGAACTACGAGCAGTACTTC. Amino acids: CASSQLAGRLNYEQYF.

The DNA for the CDR3 is TGTGCCAGCTCACCGAACGGGGGGGCCCGGAATGAGCAGTTCTTC. Residues: CASSPNGGARNEQFF. The chain carries TRBV18 and TRBJ2-1; 8 positions match TRBD2. Germline lookup yields CDR1 KGHSH and CDR2 LQKENI. The V segment lost 3 bases and the J segment 7 bases; nucleotides outside the gene matches: 8. The CDR3 is 15 residues long.

V and J are TRBV25-1 and TRBJ1-6; 10 positions agree with TRBD1. With 6 bases clipped from V and 9 bases from J, the junction kept 11 bases outside the gene matches. Germline CDR1 is MGHDK and CDR2 is SYGVNS. This CDR3 has 16 residues. Written as DNA, the CDR3 is TGTGCCAGCAGCAATTCACCGACAGGGGGCCTTTCACCCCTCCACTTT. Protein product: CASSNSPTGGLSPLHF.

The rearrangement uses TRBV3-1 (or the pseudogene TRBV3-2) and TRBJ2-5; 8 nucleotides agree with TRBD2. This CDR3 region has 14 residues. V gave up 0 bases and J gave up 7 bases; unmatched junction bases: 4. The V gene's germline CDR1 is LGHDT and CDR2 YNNKEL (reference sequence). The CDR3 loop is CASSQEGAGGTQYF. CDR3 DNA sequence: TGTGCCAGCAGCCAAGAGGGGGCGGGAGGGACCCAGTACTTC.

The chain combines TRBV11-3 with TRBJ2-5, with TRBD1 matching 8 bases. The CDR3 contains 13 residues. Germline CDR1 is SGHNT and CDR2 is YENEEA. Losses at the gene ends were 4 bases for V and 4 bases for J; bases not matched to a gene: 2. The CDR3 nucleotides read TGTGCCAGCAGCTCAACAGGGGGAGAGACCCAGTACTTC. This translates into CASSSTGGETQYF.

The V gene is TRBV5-6, the J gene TRBJ2-7; 7 nucleotides agree with TRBD1. The CDR3 covers 15 residues. Germline trimming cut 4 bases from V and 3 bases from J; bases unmatched to any gene: 10. Germline V gene lookup returns CDR1 SGHDT and CDR2 YYEEEE. CDR3 amino acids: CASSPGLNRGYEQYF. The CDR3 region has the DNA TGTGCCAGCAGCCCGGGATTGAACAGGGGCTACGAGCAGTACTTC.

This sequence joins TRBV2 and TRBJ2-1, with D tentatively TRBD2 (6 bases). The CDR3 length is 12 residues. Between the trimmed V and J ends, which lost 6 bases and 10 bases, there was a span of 13 bases. CDR1 and CDR2 (germline): SNHLY, FYNNEI. CDR3 coding DNA: TGTGCCAGCAGCCCCGAGCGGGTAGAGCAGTTCTTC. It is translated as CASSPERVEQFF.

This clone was seen just once. The chain joins TRBV19 to TRBJ1-6; 7 bases are a match to TRBD1. V gave up 5 bases and J gave up 11 bases; unmatched junction bases: 12. Germline assignment: CDR1 LNHDA and CDR2 SQIVND (reference sequence). CDR3 length equals 15 residues. The chain's CDR3 is CASSPDRVNWPPLHF. The CDR3 DNA is TGTGCCAGTAGTCCCGACAGGGTGAATTGGCCACCCCTCCACTTT.

The chain links TRBV5-5 to TRBJ2-2; weak D call: TRBD2 (6 bases). Trimming shortened V by 4 bases and J by 2 bases, and 15 bases separated the two germline ends. The CDR3 extends over 16 amino acids. Germline V gene data show CDR1 as SGHKS and CDR2 as YYEKEE (reference sequence). The CDR3 sequence: CASSQGTAQNTGELFF. CDR3 in DNA: TGTGCCAGCAGCCAAGGGACTGCCCAAAACACCGGGGAGCTGTTTTTT.